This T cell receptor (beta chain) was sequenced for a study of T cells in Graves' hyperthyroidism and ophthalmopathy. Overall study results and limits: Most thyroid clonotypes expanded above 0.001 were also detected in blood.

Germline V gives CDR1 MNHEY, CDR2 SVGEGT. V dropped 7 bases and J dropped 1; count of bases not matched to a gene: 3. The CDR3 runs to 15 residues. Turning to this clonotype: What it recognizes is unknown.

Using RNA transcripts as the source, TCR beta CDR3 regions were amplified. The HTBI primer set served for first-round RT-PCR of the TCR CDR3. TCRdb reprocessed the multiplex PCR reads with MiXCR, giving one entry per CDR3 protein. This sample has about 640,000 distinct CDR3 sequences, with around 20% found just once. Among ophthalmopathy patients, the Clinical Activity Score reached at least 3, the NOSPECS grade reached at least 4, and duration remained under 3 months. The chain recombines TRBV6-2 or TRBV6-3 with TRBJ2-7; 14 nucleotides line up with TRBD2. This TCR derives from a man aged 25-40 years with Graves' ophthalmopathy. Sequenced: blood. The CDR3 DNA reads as TGTGCCAGCAAGGGACTAGCGGGAGATTCCTACGAGCAGTACTTC. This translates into CASKGLAGDSYEQYF.